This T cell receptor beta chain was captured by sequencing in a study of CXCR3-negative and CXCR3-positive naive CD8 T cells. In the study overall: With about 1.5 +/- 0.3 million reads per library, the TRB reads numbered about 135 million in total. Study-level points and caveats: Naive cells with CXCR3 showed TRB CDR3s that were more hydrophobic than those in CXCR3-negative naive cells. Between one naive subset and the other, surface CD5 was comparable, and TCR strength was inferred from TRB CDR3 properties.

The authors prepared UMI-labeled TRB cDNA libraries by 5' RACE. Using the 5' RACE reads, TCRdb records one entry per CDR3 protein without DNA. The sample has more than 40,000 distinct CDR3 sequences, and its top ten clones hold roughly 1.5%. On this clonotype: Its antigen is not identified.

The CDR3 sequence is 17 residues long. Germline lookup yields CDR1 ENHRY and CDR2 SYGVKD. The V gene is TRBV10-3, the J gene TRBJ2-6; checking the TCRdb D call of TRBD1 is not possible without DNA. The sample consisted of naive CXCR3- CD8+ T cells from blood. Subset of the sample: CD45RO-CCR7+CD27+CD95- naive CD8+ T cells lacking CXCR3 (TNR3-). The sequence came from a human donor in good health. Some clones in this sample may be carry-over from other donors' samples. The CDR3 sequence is CAISGQTGNNGANVLTF.